The rows below give T cell receptor beta chains drawn from one sample of a study of T-cell reconstitution after alpha-beta-depleted transplantation in children. TCRdb re-called the PCR reads with MiXCR, one entry per CDR3 protein. The repertoire holds approximately 240,000 distinct CDR3 sequences, with 8% to 10% as singletons. Sequenced here: PBMCs from the stem cell graft donor, sampled from the stem cell graft. These receptors were obtained from a human donor who donated a stem cell graft to a child with acute lymphoblastic leukemia. The CDR3 runs from the conserved cysteine through the conserved F or W. A D gene is named only where the DNA matches it firmly. Clone size is not always given. Where it is, it says once, few, many or a class for expanded clones.

abundance,d_gene,j_gene,v_gene,CDR3nt,CDR3aa
-,-,TRBJ1-1,TRBV27,TGTGCCAGCAGTGGAGGGTCGAGGAACACTGAAGCTTTCTTT,CASSGGSRNTEAFF
many,TRBD2,TRBJ2-5,TRBV5-1,TGCGCCAGCAGCTTGGGCGGGAGAAAAGAGACCCAGTACTTC,CASSLGGRKETQYF
few,-,TRBJ1-4,TRBV29-1,TGCAGCGTTGAGGCCAGTGAAAAACTGTTTTTT,CSVEASEKLFF
many,TRBD1,TRBJ1-2,TRBV29-1,TGCAGCGTTGAAGGACAGGGGACGAATGGCTACACCTTC,CSVEGQGTNGYTF
many,TRBD2,TRBJ2-1,TRBV27,TGTGCCAGCAGTTTCCCTAGCGGGGGGGCTTTGTCCTACAATGAGCAGTTCTTC,CASSFPSGGALSYNEQFF
-,-,TRBJ1-1,TRBV29-1,TGCAGCGTTGAAGATCAAAGCATAAATAGTGAAGCTTTCTTT,CSVEDQSINSEAFF
many,TRBD1,TRBJ1-1,TRBV20-1,TGCAGTGCTAGAAAGCTGTTGAGGCGGGACAGGAAGAACACTGAAGCTTTCTTT,CSARKLLRRDRKNTEAFF
-,TRBD1,TRBJ1-5,TRBV2,TGTGCCAGCACCGCAGACAGGGTGGAACAGCCCCAGCATTTT,CASTADRVEQPQHF
few,-,TRBJ1-1,TRBV10-3,TGTGCCATCAGTGATTTAGGGGTGAGGACTGAAGCTTTCTTT,CAISDLGVRTEAFF
many,-,TRBJ2-5,TRBV3-1,TGTGCCAGCGCGGGGCCCAAAGAGACCCAGTACTTC,CASAGPKETQYF
many,-,TRBJ2-1,TRBV2,TGTGCCAGCAGTGAGATCGGACCGCGTACCTACAATGAGCAGTTCTTC,CASSEIGPRTYNEQFF
many,-,TRBJ1-1,TRBV11-2,TGTGCCAGCAGCCCTGGGACACGGGGCTGGACTGAAGCTTTCTTT,CASSPGTRGWTEAFF
few,-,TRBJ2-5,TRBV7-9,TGTGCCAGCAGCTTAGCGGGCCGGGCGACCCAGTACTTC,CASSLAGRATQYF
-,-,TRBJ2-1,TRBV4-3,TGCGCCAGCAGCCAAGGGCGGACAGTAGAGCAGTTCTTC,CASSQGRTVEQFF
-,-,TRBJ1-4,TRBV6-2/TRBV6-3,TGTGCCAGCAGTTCGGCCTTCTCAACTAATGAAAAACTGTTTTTT,CASSSAFSTNEKLFF
-,TRBD1,TRBJ2-1,TRBV29-1,TGCAGCGTTAAATACAGGGGAAGCTCCTACAATGAGCAGTTCTTC,CSVKYRGSSYNEQFF
many,TRBD1,TRBJ1-1,TRBV29-1,TGCAGCGTCACAGGGGGCGAGCCGACTTTCTTT,CSVTGGEPTFF
few,-,TRBJ1-1,TRBV12-5,TGTGCTAGTGGTTTTGGGGGGATGAACACTGAAGCTTTCTTT,CASGFGGMNTEAFF
many,-,TRBJ1-2,TRBV6-5,TGTGCCAGCTCCTCCGGGCTCTATGGCTACACCTTC,CASSSGLYGYTF
many,-,TRBJ1-1,TRBV2,TGTGCCAGCAGTGTAGGGGTCCCTGAAGCTTTCTTT,CASSVGVPEAFF
-,-,TRBJ1-3,TRBV4-2,TGTGCCAGCAGCCAAAGGCTGGATGCTTACTCTGGAAACACCATATATTTT,CASSQRLDAYSGNTIYF
many,-,TRBJ2-3,TRBV4-2,TGTGCCAGCAGCCAACCGGACCGCGCCACAGATACGCAGTATTTT,CASSQPDRATDTQYF
-,TRBD2,TRBJ2-1,TRBV27,TGTGCCAGCAGGACTAGCGGGGGGGTCAATGAGCAGTTCTTC,CASRTSGGVNEQFF
many,TRBD1,TRBJ2-4,TRBV27,TGTGCCAGCAGTCCGGGACAGGGAACGAATCAGTACTTC,CASSPGQGTNQYF
many,-,TRBJ1-6,TRBV14,TGTGCCAGCAGCCAAGATGCAGGACCCCTCCACTTT,CASSQDAGPLHF
-,TRBD1,TRBJ1-5,TRBV7-9,TGTGCCAGCAGCTCCTCTACAGGGGGCGATCAGCCCCAGCATTTT,CASSSSTGGDQPQHF
many,TRBD1,TRBJ1-1,TRBV3-1,TGTGCCAGCAGCCAATCCGGGCCAGGGGGCACTGAAGCTTTCTTT,CASSQSGPGGTEAFF
many,-,TRBJ2-7,TRBV7-8,TGTGCCAGCAGCTTAGCGTCCCCGGGGGACTCCTACGAGCAGTACTTC,CASSLASPGDSYEQYF
few,-,TRBJ1-4,TRBV7-9,TGTGCCAGCAGCTCAACAGGGAATAATGAAAAACTGTTTTTT,CASSSTGNNEKLFF
many,-,TRBJ1-1,TRBV20-1,TGCAGTGCTAGATACAGGGATGACACTGAAGCTTTCTTT,CSARYRDDTEAFF
-,-,TRBJ1-3,TRBV7-2,TGTGCCAGCAAGACCGACCGGTGGAGAAACACCATATATTTT,CASKTDRWRNTIYF
-,-,TRBJ1-1,TRBV7-9,TGTGCCGGCACCGACGGAACAGGGCCAGTGGAAGCTTTCTTT,CAGTDGTGPVEAFF
-,TRBD2,TRBJ2-1,TRBV11-2,TGTGCCAGCAGCTTGGGGGGAGCGGGGAACAATGAGCAGTTCTTC,CASSLGGAGNNEQFF
many,TRBD1,TRBJ2-7,TRBV7-2,TGTGCCAGCAGCCGGGACAGCCATTCCTACGAGCAGTACTTC,CASSRDSHSYEQYF
many,-,TRBJ2-5,TRBV5-1,TGCGCCAGCAGCTTGTCGGGGTCAGAGACCCAGTACTTC,CASSLSGSETQYF
-,-,TRBJ1-2,TRBV19,TGTGCCAGTAGTATAGTCGCGGAGAATCATGGCTACACCTTC,CASSIVAENHGYTF
many,-,TRBJ1-1,TRBV20-1,TGCAGTGCTAGAGACTTCCAGGGTAGGGCTGAAGCTTTCTTT,CSARDFQGRAEAFF
-,-,TRBJ2-5,TRBV3-1,TGTGCCAGCAGCCCATACGGTGAGACCCAGTACTTC,CASSPYGETQYF
many,TRBD1,TRBJ1-4,TRBV12-3/TRBV12-4,TGTGCCAGCAGTCCGGGACAGAGTAATGAAAAACTGTTTTTT,CASSPGQSNEKLFF
many,TRBD2,TRBJ2-7,TRBV10-3,TGTGCCATCAGTGAACTAGCGGGGGTTCAGTACTTC,CAISELAGVQYF
few,-,TRBJ1-2,TRBV5-1,TGCGCCAGCAGCCGCCAGAGGGGCACAGGGTTTCATGGCTACACCTTC,CASSRQRGTGFHGYTF
-,-,TRBJ2-3,TRBV10-2,TGCGCCAGCAGTGTAGAGCGGGGCACAGATACGCAGTATTTT,CASSVERGTDTQYF
few,-,TRBJ2-7,TRBV20-1,TGCAGTGCTAGAGGTTGGGCCCCTGGCTCCTACGAGCAGTACTTC,CSARGWAPGSYEQYF
-,-,TRBJ1-5,TRBV3-1,TGTGCCAGCAGCCAAGATTTCGTGGGGGGCGGTCAGCCCCAGCATTTT,CASSQDFVGGGQPQHF
few,TRBD1,TRBJ1-1,TRBV6-2/TRBV6-3,TGTGCCAGCAGCCGGAAGACAGGGAGCCCGATGAACACTGAAGCTTTCTTT,CASSRKTGSPMNTEAFF
few,-,TRBJ1-4,TRBV11-2,TGTGCCAGCAGCTTAAACAGGGCTGAAAAACTGTTTTTT,CASSLNRAEKLFF
many,-,TRBJ2-4,TRBV5-1,TGCGCCAGCAGCCCCCCTCGGGGGGCGGGCGCCAAAAACATTCAGTACTTC,CASSPPRGAGAKNIQYF
few,-,TRBJ1-2,TRBV12-3/TRBV12-4,TGTGCCAGCAGGCTTACAGGGTGGGGTGGCTACACCTTC,CASRLTGWGGYTF
-,TRBD1,TRBJ1-2,TRBV5-1,TGCGCCAGCAGCTTGGTACAGGGGGCAGAGTATGGCTACACCTTC,CASSLVQGAEYGYTF
few,TRBD2,TRBJ2-3,TRBV19,TGTGCCAGTAGTATATATAGCGGGGCCGCAGATACGCAGTATTTT,CASSIYSGAADTQYF
few,-,TRBJ2-2,TRBV6-5,TGTGCCAGCAGTTACTCGATTATCAGCACCGGGGAGCTGTTTTTT,CASSYSIISTGELFF
-,TRBD2,TRBJ2-5,TRBV7-6,TGTGCCAGCAGCCAAGAGCTCCTCGGGGGACTAGCGGGGGCCGAAGAAGAGACCCAGTACTTC,CASSQELLGGLAGAEEETQYF
-,TRBD1,TRBJ2-4,TRBV7-2,TGTGCCAGCAGCTTTACCGGGACAGGGGCCAAAAACATTCAGTACTTC,CASSFTGTGAKNIQYF
-,TRBD1,TRBJ1-2,TRBV12-5,TGTGTTAGTGGTCAGGGGGCGCGAGGCTACACCTTC,CVSGQGARGYTF
-,-,TRBJ1-4,TRBV5-1,TGCGCCAGCAGCCCCATATCAGGGACTACTAATGAAAAACTGTTTTTT,CASSPISGTTNEKLFF
many,TRBD2,TRBJ2-5,TRBV29-1,TGCAGCGTCATGGCGGGGGTCCAAGAGACCCAGTACTTC,CSVMAGVQETQYF
many,-,TRBJ2-2,TRBV5-1,TGCGCCAGCAGCTTGACAGGGATCGGGCCCCGGGAGCTGTTTTTT,CASSLTGIGPRELFF
many,-,TRBJ2-5,TRBV20-1,TGCGGTCAGACCGCGGCTGGTCAAGAGACCCAGTACTTC,CGQTAAGQETQYF
-,TRBD1,TRBJ1-2,TRBV6-5,TGTGCCAGCAGTTATTCGGCCAGGGGGCATTCTGGCTACACCTTC,CASSYSARGHSGYTF
few,-,TRBJ1-1,TRBV7-9,TGTGCCAGCAGCCCTCAAGGGTCCGAAGCTCGGCGCGCTGAAGCTTTCTTT,CASSPQGSEARRAEAFF